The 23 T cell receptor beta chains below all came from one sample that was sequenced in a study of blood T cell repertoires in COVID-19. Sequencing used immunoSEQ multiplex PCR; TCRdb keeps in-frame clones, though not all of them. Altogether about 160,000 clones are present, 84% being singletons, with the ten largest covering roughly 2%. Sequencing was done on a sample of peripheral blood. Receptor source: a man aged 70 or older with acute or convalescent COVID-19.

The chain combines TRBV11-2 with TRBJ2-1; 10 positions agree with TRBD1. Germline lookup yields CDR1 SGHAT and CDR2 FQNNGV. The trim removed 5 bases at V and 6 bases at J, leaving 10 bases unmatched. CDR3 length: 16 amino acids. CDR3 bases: TGTGCCAGCAGCCGTGGGGGGACAGGGGCGATCAATGAGCAGTTCTTC. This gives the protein CASSRGGTGAINEQFF.

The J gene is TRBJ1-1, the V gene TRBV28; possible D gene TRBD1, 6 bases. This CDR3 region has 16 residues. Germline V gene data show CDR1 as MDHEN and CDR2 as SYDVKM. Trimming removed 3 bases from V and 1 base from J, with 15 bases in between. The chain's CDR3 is CASSFNGGRGNTEAFF. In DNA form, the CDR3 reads TGTGCCAGCAGTTTTAACGGGGGGCGCGGGAACACTGAAGCTTTCTTT.

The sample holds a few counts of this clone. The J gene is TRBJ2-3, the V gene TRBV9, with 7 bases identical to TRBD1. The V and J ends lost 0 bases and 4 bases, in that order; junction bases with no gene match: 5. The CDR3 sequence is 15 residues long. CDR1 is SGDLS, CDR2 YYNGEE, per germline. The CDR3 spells CASSVGPQGSDTQYF. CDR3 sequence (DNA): TGTGCCAGCAGCGTAGGACCACAGGGGTCAGATACGCAGTATTTT.

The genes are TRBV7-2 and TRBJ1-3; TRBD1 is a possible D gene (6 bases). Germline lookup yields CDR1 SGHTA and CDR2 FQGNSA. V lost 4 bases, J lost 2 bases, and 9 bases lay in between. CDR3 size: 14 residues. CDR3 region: CASSYYRAGNTIYF. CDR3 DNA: TGTGCCAGCAGCTACTACAGGGCTGGAAACACCATATATTTT.

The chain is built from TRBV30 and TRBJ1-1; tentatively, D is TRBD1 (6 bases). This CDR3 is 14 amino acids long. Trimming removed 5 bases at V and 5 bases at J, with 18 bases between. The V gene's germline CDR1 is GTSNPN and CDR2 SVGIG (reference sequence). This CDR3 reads CAWSRRDIRTEAFF. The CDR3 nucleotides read TGTGCCTGGTCTCGACGGGACATCAGAACTGAAGCTTTCTTT.

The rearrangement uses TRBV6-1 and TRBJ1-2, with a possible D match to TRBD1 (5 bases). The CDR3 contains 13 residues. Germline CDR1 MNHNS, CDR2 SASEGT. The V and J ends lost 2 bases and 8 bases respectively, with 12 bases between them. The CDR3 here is CASSEWGGGGYTF. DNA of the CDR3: TGTGCCAGCAGTGAATGGGGGGGTGGCGGCTACACCTTC.

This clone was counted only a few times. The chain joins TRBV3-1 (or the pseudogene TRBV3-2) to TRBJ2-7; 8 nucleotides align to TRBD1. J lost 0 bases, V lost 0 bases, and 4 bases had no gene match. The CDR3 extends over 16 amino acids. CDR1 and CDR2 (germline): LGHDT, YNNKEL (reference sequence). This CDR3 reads CASSQEGTGFSYEQYF. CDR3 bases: TGTGCCAGCAGCCAAGAGGGGACAGGTTTCTCCTACGAGCAGTACTTC.

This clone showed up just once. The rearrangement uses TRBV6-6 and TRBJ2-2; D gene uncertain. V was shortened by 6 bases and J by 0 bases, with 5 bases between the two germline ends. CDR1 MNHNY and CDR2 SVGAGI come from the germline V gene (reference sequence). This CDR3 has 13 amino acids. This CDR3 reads CASRSSNTGELFF. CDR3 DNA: TGTGCCAGCAGGTCCTCGAACACCGGGGAGCTGTTTTTT.

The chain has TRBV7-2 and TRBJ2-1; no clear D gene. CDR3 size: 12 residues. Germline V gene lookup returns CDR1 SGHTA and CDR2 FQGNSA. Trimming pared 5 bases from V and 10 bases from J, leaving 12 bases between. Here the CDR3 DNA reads TGTGCCAGCAGCCCACCGCGGCGGGAGCAGTTCTTC. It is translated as CASSPPRREQFF.

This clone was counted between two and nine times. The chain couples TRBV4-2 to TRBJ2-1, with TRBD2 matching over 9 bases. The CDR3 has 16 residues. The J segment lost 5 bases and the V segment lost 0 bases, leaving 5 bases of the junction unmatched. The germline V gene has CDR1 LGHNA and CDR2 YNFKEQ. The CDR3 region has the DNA TGTGCCAGCAGCCAAGAACGACTAGCGGCGAACAATGAGCAGTTCTTC. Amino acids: CASSQERLAANNEQFF.

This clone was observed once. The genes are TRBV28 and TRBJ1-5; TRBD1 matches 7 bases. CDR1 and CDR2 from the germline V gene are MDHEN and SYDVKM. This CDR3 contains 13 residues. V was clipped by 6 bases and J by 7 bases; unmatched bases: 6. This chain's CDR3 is CASRPDRVQPQHF. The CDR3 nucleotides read TGTGCCAGCAGACCTGACAGGGTCCAGCCCCAGCATTTT. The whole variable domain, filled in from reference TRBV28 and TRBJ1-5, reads DVKVTQSSRYLVKRTGEKVFLECVQDMDHENMFWYRQDPGLGLRLIYFSYDVKMKEKGDIPEGYSVSREKKERFSLILESASTNQTSMYLCASRPDRVQPQHFGDGTRLSIL.

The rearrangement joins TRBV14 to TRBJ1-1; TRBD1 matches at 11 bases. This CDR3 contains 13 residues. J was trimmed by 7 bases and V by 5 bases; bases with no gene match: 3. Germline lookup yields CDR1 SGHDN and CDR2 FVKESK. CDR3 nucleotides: TGTGCCAGCAGCGGGACAGGGGGGGTTGAAGCTTTCTTT. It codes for CASSGTGGVEAFF.

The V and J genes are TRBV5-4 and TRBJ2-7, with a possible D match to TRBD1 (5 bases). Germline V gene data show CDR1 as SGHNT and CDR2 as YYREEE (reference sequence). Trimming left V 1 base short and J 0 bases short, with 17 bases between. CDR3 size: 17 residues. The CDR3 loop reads CASSLRRLGLSSYEQYF. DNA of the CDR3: TGTGCCAGCAGCTTGCGCCGTTTGGGGCTCAGCTCCTACGAGCAGTACTTC.

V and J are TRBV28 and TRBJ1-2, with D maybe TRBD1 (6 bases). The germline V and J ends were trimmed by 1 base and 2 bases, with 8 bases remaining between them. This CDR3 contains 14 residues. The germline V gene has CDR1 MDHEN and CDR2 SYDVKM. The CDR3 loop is CASSLFQGNYGYTF. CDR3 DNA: TGTGCCAGCAGTTTATTCCAGGGGAACTATGGCTACACCTTC.

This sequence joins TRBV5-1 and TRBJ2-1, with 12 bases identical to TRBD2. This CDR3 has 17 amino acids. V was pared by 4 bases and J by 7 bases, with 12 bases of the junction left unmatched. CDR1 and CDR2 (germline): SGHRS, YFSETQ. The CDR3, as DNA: TGCGCCAGCAGCCCGTTGACTAGCGGGAGCCCGGGGAATGAGCAGTTCTTC. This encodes CASSPLTSGSPGNEQFF.

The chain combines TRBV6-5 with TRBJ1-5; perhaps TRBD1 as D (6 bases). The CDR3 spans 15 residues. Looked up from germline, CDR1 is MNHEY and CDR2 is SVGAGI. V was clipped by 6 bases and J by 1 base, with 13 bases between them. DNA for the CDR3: TGTGCCAGCAGAAGGGGGGGGTGGAGCAATCAGCCCCAGCATTTT. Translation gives CASRRGGWSNQPQHF.

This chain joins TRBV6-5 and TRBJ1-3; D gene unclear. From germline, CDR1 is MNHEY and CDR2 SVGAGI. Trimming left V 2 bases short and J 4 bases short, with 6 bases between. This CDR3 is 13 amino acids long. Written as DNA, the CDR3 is TGTGCCAGCAGTTACGCACAGGGAAACACCATATATTTT. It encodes CASSYAQGNTIYF.

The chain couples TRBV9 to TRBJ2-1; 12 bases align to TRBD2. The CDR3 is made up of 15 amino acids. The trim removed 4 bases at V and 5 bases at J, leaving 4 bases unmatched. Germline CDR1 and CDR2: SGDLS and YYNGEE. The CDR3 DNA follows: TGTGCCAGCAGCTCGACTAGCGGGAGTAACAATGAGCAGTTCTTC. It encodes CASSSTSGSNNEQFF.

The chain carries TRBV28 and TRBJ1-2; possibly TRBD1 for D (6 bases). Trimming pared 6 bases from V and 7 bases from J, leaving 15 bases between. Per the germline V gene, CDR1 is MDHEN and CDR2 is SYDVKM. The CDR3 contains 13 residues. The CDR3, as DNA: TGTGCCAGCAGACGATACAGGGAATCTGGCTACACCTTC. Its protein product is CASRRYRESGYTF.

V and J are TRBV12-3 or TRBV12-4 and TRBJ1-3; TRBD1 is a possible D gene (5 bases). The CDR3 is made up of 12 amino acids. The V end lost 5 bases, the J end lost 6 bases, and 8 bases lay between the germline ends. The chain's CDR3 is CASSPGKNTIYF. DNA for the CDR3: TGTGCCAGCAGTCCAGGGAAAAACACCATATATTTT.

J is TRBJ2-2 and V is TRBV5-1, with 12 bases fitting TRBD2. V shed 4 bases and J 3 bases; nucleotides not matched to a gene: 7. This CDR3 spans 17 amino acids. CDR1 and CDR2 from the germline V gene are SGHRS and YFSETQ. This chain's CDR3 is CASSAGTSGLYTGELFF. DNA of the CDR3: TGCGCCAGCAGCGCGGGGACTAGCGGGCTATACACCGGGGAGCTGTTTTTT.

The CDR3: CASSPERGGGTDTQYF. CDR3 nucleotide sequence: TGTGCCAGTAGCCCTGAGAGGGGGGGCGGTACAGATACGCAGTATTTT. J is TRBJ2-3 and V is TRBV19; perhaps TRBD2 as D (7 bases). The germline V and J ends were trimmed by 6 bases and 3 bases, with 19 bases remaining between them. This CDR3 has 16 amino acids. Germline V gene sequence: CDR1 LNHDA, CDR2 SQIVND (reference sequence).

The CDR3 spells CASSLDLSGNTGELFF. The CDR3 nucleotides are TGTGCCAGCAGCTTAGATCTAAGCGGCAACACCGGGGAGCTGTTTTTT. V usage is TRBV11-3 and J usage is TRBJ2-2; TRBD2 is a possible D gene (5 bases). V was pared by 0 bases and J by 2 bases, with 10 bases between. This CDR3 has 16 residues. The germline V gene encodes CDR1 SGHNT and CDR2 YENEEA.